The rows below give T cell receptor beta chains drawn from one sample of a study of T cells after yellow fever vaccination. TCRdb analysed the 5' RACE reads with MiXCR anew, one entry per CDR3 protein. The sample has roughly 250,000 distinct CDR3 sequences, 10% to 15% seen once. Sequenced material: CD4+ T cells sorted from PBMCs, taken 45 days after the yellow fever booster vaccination. The receptors derive from a man aged 30-40 years who received the YFV17D yellow fever vaccine. Each CDR3 is given with its conserved first and last residue. D genes are given only for firm matches. Some rows have no size entry. The others give once, few or many, or a class for an expanded clone.

d_call	j_call	v_call	clone_size	cdr3_aa	cdr3_nt
.	TRBJ1-2	TRBV30	few	CAWSVAGPHGYTF	TGTGCCTGGAGTGTAGCAGGACCCCATGGCTACACCTTC
.	TRBJ1-1	TRBV12-3/TRBV12-4	many	CASSPYTAANTEAFF	TGTGCCAGCAGTCCGTACACGGCCGCGAACACTGAAGCTTTCTTT
TRBD1	TRBJ2-1	TRBV7-2	.	CASSLDSGTGYNEQFF	TGTGCCAGCAGCTTAGATTCGGGGACAGGGTATAATGAGCAGTTCTTC
.	TRBJ2-4	TRBV20-1	few	CSARVPGSKNIQYF	TGCAGTGCTAGAGTTCCGGGTTCCAAAAACATTCAGTACTTC
TRBD1	TRBJ1-1	TRBV7-9	few	CASSLRQGSSTEAFF	TGTGCCAGCAGCCTCCGACAGGGGTCCAGCACTGAAGCTTTCTTT
.	TRBJ2-7	TRBV1	.	CTSSQASCGGDEQYF	TGCACCAGCAGCCAAGCAAGTTGTGGAGGGGACGAGCAGTACTTC
.	TRBJ2-7	TRBV20-1	many	CSGSSGYEQYF	TGCAGTGGATCCAGCGGCTACGAGCAGTACTTC
TRBD1	TRBJ1-1	TRBV18	few	CASSPGTGGSGGEAFF	TGTGCCAGCTCACCCGGGACAGGGGGCTCTGGTGGTGAAGCTTTCTTT
TRBD2	TRBJ2-5	TRBV15	.	CATSRDGLAGTYF	TGTGCCACCAGCAGAGATGGTCTAGCGGGGACGTACTTC
TRBD1	TRBJ1-5	TRBV15	.	CATSRVKGQGAFQPQHF	TGTGCCACCAGCAGAGTTAAGGGACAGGGGGCTTTTCAGCCCCAGCATTTT
.	TRBJ2-5	TRBV6-1	.	CASSSPGLQETQYF	TGTGCCAGCAGCTCTCCGGGACTCCAAGAGACCCAGTACTTC
TRBD2	TRBJ2-7	TRBV5-1	few	CASSLAKTSGSYEQYF	TGCGCCAGCAGCTTGGCAAAGACTAGCGGGAGTTACGAGCAGTACTTC
TRBD1	TRBJ2-2	TRBV4-2	once	CASSQAPGTGAGELFF	TGTGCCAGCAGCCAAGCGCCCGGGACAGGGGCCGGGGAGCTGTTTTTT
TRBD2	TRBJ2-1	TRBV11-3	.	CASSLGSGNHNEQFF	TGTGCCAGCAGCTTAGGGAGCGGGAACCACAATGAGCAGTTCTTC
.	TRBJ1-1	TRBV20-1	few	CSASILNEAFF	TGCAGTGCTAGTATCCTGAATGAAGCTTTCTTT
.	TRBJ2-7	TRBV12-3/TRBV12-4	.	CASNTGHAYEQYF	TGTGCCAGCAATACAGGGCACGCCTACGAGCAGTACTTC
.	TRBJ2-3	TRBV29-1	many	CSVLQGLVTDTQYF	TGCAGCGTCCTCCAGGGACTCGTAACAGATACGCAGTATTTT
TRBD2	TRBJ2-1	TRBV11-1	.	CASSLHRRAGDPYNEQFF	TGTGCCAGCAGCTTACATCGTCGAGCGGGAGACCCCTACAATGAGCAGTTCTTC
.	TRBJ2-1	TRBV4-3	many	CASSQVHGTKNNEQFF	TGCGCCAGCAGCCAAGTCCATGGAACCAAGAACAATGAGCAGTTCTTC
TRBD2	TRBJ2-3	TRBV4-3	.	CASSQGALTSASDTQYF	TGCGCCAGCAGCCAAGGAGCTTTAACTAGCGCCTCCGATACGCAGTATTTT
TRBD2	TRBJ2-7	TRBV6-2/TRBV6-3	few	CASSYTGTSGEQYF	TGTGCCAGCAGTTACACCGGGACTAGCGGAGAGCAGTACTTC
TRBD1	TRBJ2-1	TRBV24-1	.	CATSDLNGRGTGGYNEQFF	TGTGCCACCAGTGATTTGAACGGTCGGGGGACAGGGGGCTACAATGAGCAGTTCTTC
TRBD2	TRBJ2-3	TRBV14	.	CASSGLGSTDAQYF	TGTGCCAGCAGCGGACTAGGAAGCACAGATGCGCAGTATTTT
TRBD2	TRBJ2-3	TRBV7-2	.	CASSIPLASASGDTQYF	TGTGCCAGCAGCATACCCCTTGCTTCGGCTAGCGGAGATACGCAGTATTTT
.	TRBJ2-3	TRBV20-1	many	CSASLPGDTQYF	TGCAGTGCTAGCCTCCCGGGGGATACGCAGTATTTT
.	TRBJ2-5	TRBV3-1	.	CASSHRTQTQYF	TGTGCCAGCAGCCATAGGACCCAGACCCAGTACTTC
.	TRBJ2-6	TRBV27	many	CASSLRLSGANVLTF	TGTGCCAGCAGTTTACGGTTATCTGGGGCCAACGTCCTGACTTTC
.	TRBJ2-1	TRBV7-3	.	CASSFSTPNEQFF	TGTGCCAGCAGCTTCTCAACCCCCAATGAGCAGTTCTTC
.	TRBJ2-1	TRBV20-1	.	CSAPESYNEQFF	TGCAGTGCTCCGGAGTCCTACAATGAGCAGTTCTTC
.	TRBJ1-1	TRBV18	few	CASSLSNPGGVGAEAFF	TGTGCCAGCTCCCTTTCCAATCCCGGGGGAGTGGGCGCTGAAGCTTTCTTT
TRBD1	TRBJ2-5	TRBV7-7	.	CASRDRGWTQYF	TGTGCTAGCAGGGACAGGGGCTGGACCCAGTACTTC
.	TRBJ2-1	TRBV7-2	.	CASSLGAAHNEQFF	TGTGCCAGCAGCTTAGGAGCGGCCCACAATGAGCAGTTCTTC
TRBD1	TRBJ1-4	TRBV7-2	.	CASSPWNSGTGEKLFF	TGTGCCAGCAGCCCTTGGAACTCCGGGACAGGTGAAAAACTGTTTTTT
TRBD2	TRBJ2-1	TRBV5-1	few	CASSLLPSGSNEQFF	TGCGCCAGCAGCTTGTTACCTAGCGGAAGCAATGAGCAGTTCTTC
.	TRBJ2-5	TRBV20-1	.	CSARDPLRETQYF	TGCAGTGCTAGAGATCCCCTAAGAGAGACCCAGTACTTC
TRBD1	TRBJ2-1	TRBV20-1	.	CSAQTGGAMNEQFF	TGCAGTGCTCAAACAGGGGGCGCGATGAATGAGCAGTTCTTC
TRBD2	TRBJ2-2	TRBV9	.	CASSALADNTGELFF	TGTGCCAGCAGCGCCCTAGCGGACAACACCGGGGAGCTGTTTTTT
TRBD2	TRBJ2-2	TRBV19	once	CASKEASAGGYGELFF	TGTGCCAGTAAAGAGGCTTCGGCGGGAGGGTACGGGGAGCTGTTTTTT
.	TRBJ2-3	TRBV29-1	.	CSFRLGDTQYF	TGCAGCTTCAGACTTGGAGATACGCAGTATTTT
.	TRBJ2-2	TRBV7-9	few	CASSLRVVNTGELFF	TGTGCCAGCAGCTTAAGGGTTGTGAACACCGGGGAGCTGTTTTTT
TRBD1	TRBJ2-7	TRBV15	few	CATSRDPKDRGEQYF	TGTGCCACCAGCAGAGATCCTAAGGACAGGGGCGAGCAGTACTTC
.	TRBJ2-7	TRBV5-1	.	CASRGAGVQQYF	TGCGCCAGCAGGGGCGCAGGGGTCCAGCAGTACTTC
.	TRBJ1-6	TRBV5-1	few	CASSLDSGWDSPLHF	TGCGCCAGCAGCTTGGACTCCGGTTGGGATTCACCCCTCCACTTT
TRBD1	TRBJ1-5	TRBV7-2	few	CASSQGQTSNQPQHF	TGTGCCAGCAGCCAGGGACAGACTAGCAATCAGCCCCAGCATTTT
TRBD2	TRBJ2-2	TRBV9	few	CASSVGRGGSNTGELFF	TGTGCCAGCAGCGTAGGCCGGGGGGGCTCTAACACCGGGGAGCTGTTTTTT
.	TRBJ2-7	TRBV10-1	.	CASSPHEQYF	TGCGCCAGCAGTCCCCACGAGCAGTACTTC
.	TRBJ2-2	TRBV10-3	many	CAISDRTNWTGELFF	TGTGCCATCAGTGATAGGACAAACTGGACCGGGGAGCTGTTTTTT
TRBD2	TRBJ2-1	TRBV12-3/TRBV12-4	many	CASKGLAVYNEQFF	TGTGCCAGCAAGGGACTAGCGGTTTACAATGAGCAGTTCTTC
.	TRBJ1-6	TRBV5-1	many	CASSPASGSPLHF	TGCGCCAGCAGCCCGGCATCCGGTTCACCCCTCCACTTT
.	TRBJ2-3	TRBV20-1	.	CSASSGDRSSTDTQYF	TGCAGTGCTAGTTCGGGGGACAGATCTTCCACAGATACGCAGTATTTT
.	TRBJ2-1	TRBV28	.	CASSIAVNEQFF	TGTGCCAGCAGTATAGCGGTCAATGAGCAGTTCTTC
TRBD1	TRBJ2-1	TRBV14	few	CASSTLQGAFNNEQFF	TGTGCCAGCAGCACCCTACAGGGGGCTTTCAACAATGAGCAGTTCTTC
TRBD2	TRBJ2-7	TRBV19	few	CASALAGGSYEQYF	TGTGCCAGTGCACTAGCGGGTGGCTCCTACGAGCAGTACTTC
.	TRBJ2-1	TRBV18	.	CASSPQQQYNEQFF	TGTGCCAGCTCACCACAGCAGCAGTACAATGAGCAGTTCTTC
.	TRBJ2-2	TRBV6-5	many	CASSPSRINTGELFF	TGTGCCAGCAGTCCTAGTCGAATCAACACCGGGGAGCTGTTTTTT
TRBD2	TRBJ2-2	TRBV28	few	CASRSTSRGSRSGELFF	TGTGCCAGCAGGTCCACTAGCCGCGGGAGTAGGTCCGGGGAGCTGTTTTTT
TRBD1	TRBJ2-1	TRBV5-1	.	CASSIQGVHNEQFF	TGCGCCAGCAGCATACAGGGGGTCCACAATGAGCAGTTCTTC
.	TRBJ2-1	TRBV30	.	CAWSPSRNEQFF	TGTGCCTGGAGTCCCTCCAGGAATGAGCAGTTCTTC
TRBD2	TRBJ2-3	TRBV10-3	.	CAISGTSGIRTDTQYF	TGTGCCATCAGCGGGACTAGCGGGATAAGGACAGATACGCAGTATTTT